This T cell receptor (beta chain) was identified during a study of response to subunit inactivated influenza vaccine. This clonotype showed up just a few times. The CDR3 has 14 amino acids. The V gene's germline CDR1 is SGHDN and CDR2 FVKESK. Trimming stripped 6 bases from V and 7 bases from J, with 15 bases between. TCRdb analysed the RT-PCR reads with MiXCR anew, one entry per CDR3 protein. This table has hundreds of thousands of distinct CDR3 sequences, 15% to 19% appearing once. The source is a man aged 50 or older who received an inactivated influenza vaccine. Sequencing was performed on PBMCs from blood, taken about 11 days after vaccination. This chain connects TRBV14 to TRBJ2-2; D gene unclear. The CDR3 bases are TGTGCCAGCAGTCCTCAAGCGACCGGCGGGGAGCTGTTTTTT. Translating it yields CASSPQATGGELFF.